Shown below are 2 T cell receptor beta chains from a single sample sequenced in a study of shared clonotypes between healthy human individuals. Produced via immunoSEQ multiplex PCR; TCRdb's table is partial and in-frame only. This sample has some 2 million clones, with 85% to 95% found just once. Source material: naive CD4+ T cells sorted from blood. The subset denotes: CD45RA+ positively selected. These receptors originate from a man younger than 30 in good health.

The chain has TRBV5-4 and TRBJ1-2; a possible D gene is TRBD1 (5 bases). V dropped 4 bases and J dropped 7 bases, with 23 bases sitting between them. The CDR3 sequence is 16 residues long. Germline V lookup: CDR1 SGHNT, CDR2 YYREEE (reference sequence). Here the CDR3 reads CASSRAGTDWKSGYTF. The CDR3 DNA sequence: TGTGCCAGCAGCCGGGCCGGGACGGATTGGAAGAGTGGCTACACCTTC.

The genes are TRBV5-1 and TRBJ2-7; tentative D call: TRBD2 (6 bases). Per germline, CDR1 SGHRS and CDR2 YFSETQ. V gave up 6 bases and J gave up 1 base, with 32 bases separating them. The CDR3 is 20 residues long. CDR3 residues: CASNPGSSSLGGLLSYEQYF. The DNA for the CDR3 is TGCGCCAGCAACCCTGGTAGTAGCAGCTTGGGTGGACTACTTTCCTACGAGCAGTACTTC.